Listed below are T cell receptor beta chains from one sample, sequenced in a study of beta chain features in type 1 diabetes. Only in-frame clones appear in the TCRdb table, and some are missing; sequencing was by immunoSEQ multiplex PCR. The sample lists about 370,000 clones, approximately 15% occurring once. Specimen: naive CD4+ T cells from blood. The receptors stem from a young woman in good health. Both conserved end residues are part of each CDR3. A D gene is named only where the DNA matches it firmly. Not all rows give a size; the values are once, few, many and, for expanded clones, a class.

V: TRBV30
D: -
J: TRBJ2-7
size: -
CDR3: CAWSVHRVGDEQYF
DNA: TGTGCCTGGAGTGTACACAGGGTAGGGGACGAGCAGTACTTC

V: TRBV6-1
D: TRBD1
J: TRBJ1-1
size: -
CDR3: CASSTLGQAAEAFF
DNA: TGTGCCAGCTCAACCCTAGGACAGGCCGCTGAAGCTTTCTTT

V: TRBV29-1
D: -
J: TRBJ2-1
size: -
CDR3: CSAGKRFDEQFF
DNA: TGCAGCGCAGGGAAGAGGTTCGATGAGCAGTTCTTC

V: TRBV18
D: -
J: TRBJ2-7
size: few
CDR3: CASSPARYEQYF
DNA: TGTGCCAGCTCACCCGCCCGGTACGAGCAGTACTTC

V: TRBV18
D: -
J: TRBJ2-5
size: few
CDR3: CASSRQYQETQYF
DNA: TGTGCCAGCTCGCGCCAATACCAAGAGACCCAGTACTTC

V: TRBV29-1
D: TRBD2
J: TRBJ2-2
size: few
CDR3: CSVTSGGNTGELFF
DNA: TGCAGCGTGACTAGCGGGGGCAACACCGGGGAGCTGTTTTTT

V: TRBV28
D: TRBD1
J: TRBJ2-7
size: -
CDR3: CASSSDRVFPYEQYF
DNA: TGTGCCAGCAGTTCGGACAGGGTGTTTCCCTACGAGCAGTACTTC

V: TRBV18
D: TRBD2
J: TRBJ2-7
size: -
CDR3: CASSPGLASYEQYF
DNA: TGTGCCAGCTCGCCGGGACTAGCTTCGTACGAGCAGTACTTC

V: TRBV6-5
D: TRBD2
J: TRBJ2-7
size: -
CDR3: CASSYGRGSEEEQYF
DNA: TGTGCCAGCAGTTACGGGCGCGGGAGCGAGGAAGAGCAGTACTTC

V: TRBV5-1
D: -
J: TRBJ1-2
size: -
CDR3: CASSPTSGTNYGYTF
DNA: TGCGCCAGCAGCCCGACCTCCGGGACAAACTATGGCTACACCTTC

V: TRBV30
D: -
J: TRBJ2-7
size: few
CDR3: CAWSVSFDHYEQYF
DNA: TGTGCCTGGAGTGTTAGCTTCGATCACTACGAGCAGTACTTC

V: TRBV27
D: -
J: TRBJ2-6
size: few
CDR3: CASSLSDSGANVLTF
DNA: TGTGCCAGCAGTTTAAGCGACTCTGGGGCCAACGTCCTGACTTTC

V: TRBV5-1
D: TRBD1
J: TRBJ2-5
size: few
CDR3: CASSFGTEETQYF
DNA: TGCGCCAGCAGCTTTGGGACAGAAGAGACCCAGTACTTC

V: TRBV27
D: TRBD2
J: TRBJ2-1
size: -
CDR3: CASSRILAEDYNEQFF
DNA: TGTGCCAGCAGTCGAATTCTAGCGGAGGATTACAATGAGCAGTTCTTC

V: TRBV5-4
D: TRBD2
J: TRBJ2-1
size: -
CDR3: CASSLSGRYYNEQFF
DNA: TGTGCCAGCAGCCTTAGCGGGAGGTACTACAATGAGCAGTTCTTC

V: TRBV30
D: -
J: TRBJ2-1
size: -
CDR3: CVLKGGGGYNEQFF
DNA: TGTGTCCTTAAGGGAGGGGGGGGATACAATGAGCAGTTCTTC

V: TRBV27
D: TRBD1
J: TRBJ2-7
size: -
CDR3: CASSWDRGYEQYF
DNA: TGTGCCAGCAGTTGGGACAGGGGATACGAGCAGTACTTC

V: TRBV7-9
D: TRBD1
J: TRBJ2-1
size: -
CDR3: CASSFGSETGSDNEQFF
DNA: TGTGCCAGCAGCTTTGGGAGCGAGACAGGGTCAGACAATGAGCAGTTCTTC

V: TRBV25-1
D: -
J: TRBJ2-7
size: few
CDR3: CASSDTQGGYEQYF
DNA: TGTGCCAGCAGCGATACACAGGGTGGGTACGAGCAGTACTTC

V: TRBV4-3
D: TRBD2
J: TRBJ2-5
size: few
CDR3: CASSQATSGGLQETQYF
DNA: TGCGCCAGCAGCCAAGCCACTAGCGGGGGACTACAAGAGACCCAGTACTTC

V: TRBV19
D: -
J: TRBJ1-2
size: -
CDR3: CASSQADRPHGYTF
DNA: TGTGCCAGTAGTCAAGCCGACAGACCCCATGGCTACACCTTC

V: TRBV4-2
D: TRBD2
J: TRBJ2-3
size: few
CDR3: CASSPDMASGSKDTQYF
DNA: TGTGCCAGCAGCCCAGACATGGCTAGCGGATCGAAGGATACGCAGTATTTT

V: TRBV6-5
D: -
J: TRBJ1-1
size: few
CDR3: CASSINTEAFF
DNA: TGTGCCAGCAGCATTAACACTGAAGCTTTCTTT

V: TRBV28
D: -
J: TRBJ1-1
size: -
CDR3: CASSLLADNTEAFF
DNA: TGTGCCAGCAGTTTATTGGCAGATAACACTGAAGCTTTCTTT

V: TRBV4-3
D: -
J: TRBJ1-5
size: -
CDR3: CASSQGLEQPQHF
DNA: TGCGCCAGCAGCCAGGGACTTGAGCAGCCCCAGCATTTT

V: TRBV20-1
D: -
J: TRBJ2-7
size: few
CDR3: CSAPGAEEQYF
DNA: TGCAGTGCCCCTGGTGCCGAGGAGCAGTACTTC

V: TRBV21-1
D: -
J: TRBJ2-7
size: -
CDR3: CASSKTLAGHWEQYF
DNA: TGTGCCAGCAGCAAAACACTAGCGGGACATTGGGAGCAGTACTTC

V: TRBV4-2
D: TRBD2
J: TRBJ2-1
size: few
CDR3: CASSQDISLAGLFF
DNA: TGTGCCAGCAGCCAAGATATCTCGCTAGCGGGGCTGTTCTTC

V: TRBV30
D: TRBD2
J: TRBJ2-7
size: -
CDR3: CAWSVKLAGYYEQYF
DNA: TGTGCCTGGAGTGTGAAACTAGCGGGGTACTACGAGCAGTACTTC

V: TRBV28
D: TRBD2
J: TRBJ2-7
size: few
CDR3: CASSGPGRAPYEQYF
DNA: TGTGCCAGCAGTGGGCCTGGGAGGGCGCCCTACGAGCAGTACTTC

V: TRBV30
D: -
J: TRBJ2-1
size: few
CDR3: CAWRHRTRGVGEQFF
DNA: TGTGCCTGGAGACACCGGACTAGGGGGGTTGGGGAGCAGTTCTTC

V: TRBV27
D: TRBD1
J: TRBJ1-2
size: few
CDR3: CASSQTGGIYGYTF
DNA: TGTGCCAGCAGCCAGACAGGGGGCATCTATGGCTACACCTTC

V: TRBV6-4
D: TRBD2
J: TRBJ2-5
size: -
CDR3: CASAGGAGETQYF
DNA: TGTGCCAGCGCCGGGGGGGCGGGAGAGACCCAGTACTTC

V: TRBV6-6
D: TRBD2
J: TRBJ2-1
size: few
CDR3: CASSPGREYNEQFF
DNA: TGTGCCAGCAGTCCCGGGAGGGAGTACAATGAGCAGTTCTTC

V: TRBV30
D: TRBD2
J: TRBJ2-1
size: few
CDR3: CAWSHSGSSRRAQFF
DNA: TGTGCCTGGAGTCATAGCGGGAGTAGTCGCCGTGCCCAGTTCTTC

V: TRBV7-6
D: -
J: TRBJ2-3
size: few
CDR3: CASSHQDTQYF
DNA: TGTGCCAGCAGCCATCAGGATACGCAGTATTTT

V: TRBV7-9
D: -
J: TRBJ2-1
size: -
CDR3: CASSLRAGWEFF
DNA: TGTGCCAGCAGCTTAAGGGCAGGGTGGGAGTTCTTC

V: TRBV2
D: -
J: TRBJ2-5
size: -
CDR3: CASSGTLKETQYF
DNA: TGTGCCAGCAGTGGGACTCTTAAAGAGACCCAGTACTTC

V: TRBV28
D: TRBD2
J: TRBJ2-7
size: few
CDR3: CASSFSGRVRYEQYF
DNA: TGTGCCAGCAGTTTTAGCGGGAGGGTCCGGTACGAGCAGTACTTC

V: TRBV30
D: TRBD2
J: TRBJ2-3
size: few
CDR3: CAWSREWSTDTQYF
DNA: TGTGCCTGGTCGCGGGAGTGGAGCACAGATACGCAGTATTTT

V: TRBV19
D: -
J: TRBJ2-7
size: few
CDR3: CASSTQDSSYEQYF
DNA: TGTGCCAGTAGTACCCAGGACAGCTCCTACGAGCAGTACTTC

V: TRBV15
D: -
J: TRBJ2-6
size: -
CDR3: CATSREQGDLANVLTF
DNA: TGTGCCACCAGCAGAGAACAGGGAGATTTAGCCAACGTCCTGACTTTC

V: TRBV11-2
D: TRBD1
J: TRBJ2-1
size: few
CDR3: CASSPDRGRYEQFF
DNA: TGTGCCAGCAGCCCCGACAGGGGAAGGTACGAGCAGTTCTTC

V: TRBV18
D: TRBD1
J: TRBJ2-5
size: few
CDR3: CASSPTGTETQYF
DNA: TGTGCCAGCTCACCGACAGGGACGGAGACCCAGTACTTC

V: TRBV30
D: TRBD1
J: TRBJ1-2
size: -
CDR3: CAWSRTGVGYTF
DNA: TGTGCCTGGAGTCGGACAGGGGTGGGCTACACCTTC

V: TRBV6-1
D: -
J: TRBJ2-1
size: few
CDR3: CASRFTSSGQFF
DNA: TGTGCCAGCAGGTTTACATCCTCGGGGCAGTTCTTC

V: TRBV19
D: TRBD2
J: TRBJ2-1
size: -
CDR3: CASSAEGGGRYEQFF
DNA: TGTGCCAGTAGTGCCGAGGGGGGCGGGAGGTATGAGCAGTTCTTC

V: TRBV7-9
D: TRBD1
J: TRBJ2-2
size: -
CDR3: CASSWRQGAGNTGELFF
DNA: TGTGCCAGCAGCTGGAGACAGGGGGCAGGGAACACCGGGGAGCTGTTTTTT